These 16 T cell receptor beta chains originate from one sample sequenced in a study of circulating tumor DNA in untreated peripheral T-cell lymphoma. The assay was immunoSEQ multiplex PCR, and TCRdb's table has in-frame clones only and misses some. The table includes about 2,000 clones, roughly 87% detected once. The specimen sequenced was cell-free DNA from blood serum. The receptors come from a human donor with peripheral T-cell lymphoma.

The chain couples TRBV5-1 to TRBJ1-2, with 11 bases fitting TRBD1. J was trimmed by 7 bases and V by 4 bases; bases with no gene match: 9. Germline V gene lookup returns CDR1 SGHRS and CDR2 YFSETQ. CDR3 length equals 15 residues. CDR3 loop: CASSDPGQGDSGYTF. CDR3 sequence (DNA): TGCGCCAGCAGCGACCCGGGACAGGGGGATTCTGGCTACACCTTC. The full variable domain, rest sourced from reference TRBV5-1 and TRBJ1-2, is KAGVTQTPRYLIKTRGQQVTLSCSPISGHRSVSWYQQTPGQGLQFLFEYFSETQRNKGNFPGRFSGRQFSNSRSEMNVSTLELGDSALYLCASSDPGQGDSGYTFGSGTRLTVV.

With respect to this clone: One end of the junction is discordant with germline, which a read error may explain. The gene calls are TRBV7-9 and TRBJ2-1; 8 positions agree with TRBD2. The CDR3 contains 15 residues. Germline loops: CDR1 SEHNR, CDR2 FQNEAQ (reference sequence). CDR3 sequence reads: CASSVAGTYYNEQFF. The CDR3 nucleotides read TGTGCCAGCAGCGTAGCGGGAACTTACTACAATGAGCAGTTCTTC.

This sequence joins TRBV15 and TRBJ1-2; D ambiguous. CDR3 size: 14 residues. V lost 0 bases and J 7 bases, leaving 12 bases between the germline ends. CDR1 LNHNV and CDR2 YYDKDF come from the germline V gene (reference sequence). The CDR3 region has the DNA TGTGCCACCAGCAGAGATTTTGTGTCGGGTGGCTACACCTTC. Protein sequence: CATSRDFVSGGYTF.

This rearrangement joins TRBV19 to TRBJ1-4; D unresolved. Trimming stripped 5 bases from V and 8 bases from J, with 21 bases between. Germline loops: CDR1 LNHDA, CDR2 SQIVND (reference sequence). The CDR3 totals 16 residues. The CDR3 coding sequence is TGTGCCAGTAGTCCCAACAGAATCTTGGCTGGGGAAAAACTGTTTTTT. Translating gives CASSPNRILAGEKLFF.

The rearrangement links TRBV18 to TRBJ2-3; D gene uncertain. CDR1 and CDR2 from the germline V gene are KGHSH and LQKENI. V dropped 4 bases and J dropped 2 bases, with 7 bases sitting between them. The length of the CDR3 is 13 residues. The CDR3 loop reads CASSLQYTDTQYF. As DNA, the CDR3 is TGTGCCAGCTCACTACAGTACACAGATACGCAGTATTTT.

The V gene is TRBV19, the J gene TRBJ1-1; D is ambiguous. The V end lost 3 bases, the J end lost 1 base, and 12 bases lay between the germline ends. This CDR3 is 15 amino acids long. CDR1 and CDR2 (germline): LNHDA, SQIVND (reference sequence). The chain's CDR3 is CASSIEARPNTEAFF. The CDR3 DNA reads as TGTGCCAGTAGTATTGAGGCCAGGCCGAACACTGAAGCTTTCTTT.

V is TRBV30 and J is TRBJ1-1; D perhaps matches TRBD1 (5 bases). The germline gives CDR1 GTSNPN, CDR2 SVGIG (reference sequence). This CDR3 is 15 amino acids long. Trimming took 4 bases from V and 3 from J, leaving 18 bases between them. The CDR3 bases are TGTGCCTGGACTTTCCGCTTTGGGGGACACACTGAAGCTTTCTTT. Amino acid sequence: CAWTFRFGGHTEAFF.

The chain uses TRBV4-2 and TRBJ2-4; 7 bases map to TRBD1. With 1 base clipped from V and 2 bases from J, the junction kept 11 bases outside the gene matches. This CDR3 is built from 18 residues. Germline loops: CDR1 LGHNA, CDR2 YNFKEQ. The CDR3: CASSQVRGPGGTKNIQYF. The CDR3 DNA reads TGTGCCAGCAGCCAAGTGAGGGGGCCGGGCGGTACCAAAAACATTCAGTACTTC.

CDR3 in amino acids: CSVEGQGYGYTF. CDR3 DNA sequence: TGCAGCGTTGAGGGGCAGGGCTACGGCTACACCTTC. The chain couples TRBV29-1 to TRBJ1-2; TRBD1 is a possible D gene (5 bases). This CDR3 has 12 residues. Between the trimmed V and J ends, which lost 3 bases and 8 bases, there was a span of 13 bases. Germline CDR1 SQVTM, CDR2 ANQGSEA.

This clone has a handful of counts. This chain connects TRBV4-3 to TRBJ2-7; 10 nucleotides match TRBD1. Trimming took 1 base from V and 3 from J; bases not matched to a gene: 6. This CDR3 is 16 amino acids long. Germline V gene data show CDR1 as LGHNA and CDR2 as YSLEER. The chain's CDR3 is CASSQGLGTGDYEQYF. CDR3 DNA sequence: TGCGCCAGCAGCCAAGGCCTCGGGACAGGGGACTACGAGCAGTACTTC.

The chain joins TRBV27 to TRBJ1-4; D is possibly TRBD1 (5 bases). The CDR3 runs 17 residues. Germline-derived CDR1 and CDR2 are MNHEY and SMNVEV (reference sequence). Trimming removed 0 bases at V and 3 bases at J, with 14 bases between. The CDR3 loop is CASSLSIGHGANEKLFF. CDR3 DNA: TGTGCCAGCAGTTTATCGATTGGACACGGGGCTAATGAAAAACTGTTTTTT.

Within the sample, this clone is hyperexpanded. The chain carries TRBV15 and TRBJ1-2; weak D call: TRBD1 (6 bases). Trimming removed 0 bases at V and 4 bases at J, with 21 bases between. The CDR3 is 18 residues long. From germline, CDR1 is LNHNV and CDR2 YYDKDF (reference sequence). CDR3: CATSRDRGGRLLPYGYTF. In DNA, the CDR3 is TGTGCCACCAGCAGAGATCGTGGGGGGCGCTTACTCCCCTATGGCTACACCTTC.

The V gene is TRBV7-2, the J gene TRBJ1-1, with 9 bases matching TRBD1. With V trimmed by 4 bases and J by 8 bases, 8 bases remained unmatched. Germline V gives CDR1 SGHTA, CDR2 FQGNSA. The CDR3 consists of 14 residues. The CDR3 protein is CASSSTGGASEAFF. In nucleotides, the CDR3 is TGTGCCAGCAGCTCTACAGGGGGCGCTTCCGAAGCTTTCTTT.

The chain employs TRBV5-1 and TRBJ2-7; D might be TRBD1 or TRBD2, each matching 5 bases. Germline assignment: CDR1 SGHRS and CDR2 YFSETQ. The V end was cut by 4 bases, the J end by 6 bases, with 11 bases between. This CDR3 region has 12 residues. CDR3 sequence reads: CASSPEGREQYF. The CDR3 nucleotides read TGCGCCAGCAGCCCTGAGGGGCGCGAGCAGTACTTC. The whole variable domain, filled in from reference TRBV5-1 and TRBJ2-7, reads KAGVTQTPRYLIKTRGQQVTLSCSPISGHRSVSWYQQTPGQGLQFLFEYFSETQRNKGNFPGRFSGRQFSNSRSEMNVSTLELGDSALYLCASSPEGREQYFGPGTRLTVT.

The chain uses TRBV30 and TRBJ2-7; 8 bases are shared with TRBD2. Losses at the gene ends were 3 bases for V and 7 bases for J; bases not matched to a gene: 11. The CDR3 contains 14 residues. The germline V gene has CDR1 GTSNPN and CDR2 SVGIG (reference sequence). The CDR3 DNA sequence: TGTGCCTGGAGGGTCCCTAGCGGGCTTTGGGAGCAGTACTTC. Protein sequence: CAWRVPSGLWEQYF.

The V gene is TRBV2, the J gene TRBJ2-5, with 14 bases identical to TRBD2. There are 15 residues in the CDR3. Germline values: CDR1 SNHLY, CDR2 FYNNEI. V shed 6 bases and J 5 bases; nucleotides not matched to a gene: 5. In DNA form, the CDR3 reads TGTGCCAGCAGGAAGGGACTAGCGGGAGTGGAGACCCAGTACTTC. Encoded protein: CASRKGLAGVETQYF.